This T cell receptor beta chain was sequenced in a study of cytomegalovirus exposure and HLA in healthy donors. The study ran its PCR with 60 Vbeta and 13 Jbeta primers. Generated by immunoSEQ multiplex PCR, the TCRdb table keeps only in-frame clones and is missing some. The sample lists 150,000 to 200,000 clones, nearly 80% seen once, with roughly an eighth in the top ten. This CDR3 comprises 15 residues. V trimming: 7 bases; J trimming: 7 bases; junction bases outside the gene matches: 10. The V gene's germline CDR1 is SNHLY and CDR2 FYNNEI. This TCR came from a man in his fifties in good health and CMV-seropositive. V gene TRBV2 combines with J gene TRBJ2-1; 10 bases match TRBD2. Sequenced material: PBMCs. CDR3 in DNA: TGTGCCAGCACCGAGAGCGGGGGGGCCAGGAATGAGCAGTTCTTC. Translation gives CASTESGGARNEQFF.